This T cell receptor (beta chain) emerged from a study of blood T cell repertoires in COVID-19. Overall study context: Nucleic acid was either cDNA or gDNA, and it came from T cells, B-cell-depleted T cells, or PBMCs.

The method was immunoSEQ multiplex PCR; TCRdb's version includes in-frame clones alone and lacks a portion of them. The sample includes some 200,000 clones, just under 90% of them seen just once. This TCR was recovered from a woman aged 70-85 years with COVID-19, enrolled during active disease. What was sequenced was peripheral blood.

The CDR3 nucleotides read TGTGCCAGCAGTTACCCGAACCCCCGGACTAGCGGGAGTCGCGAGACCCAGTACTTC. This codes for CASSYPNPRTSGSRETQYF. The chain uses TRBV6-2 or TRBV6-3 and TRBJ2-5; 13 bases are shared with TRBD2. From germline, CDR1 is MNHEY and CDR2 SVGEGT. This CDR3 comprises 19 residues. The junction had 14 bases not matched to a gene; V was cut back by 2 bases and J by 5 bases.